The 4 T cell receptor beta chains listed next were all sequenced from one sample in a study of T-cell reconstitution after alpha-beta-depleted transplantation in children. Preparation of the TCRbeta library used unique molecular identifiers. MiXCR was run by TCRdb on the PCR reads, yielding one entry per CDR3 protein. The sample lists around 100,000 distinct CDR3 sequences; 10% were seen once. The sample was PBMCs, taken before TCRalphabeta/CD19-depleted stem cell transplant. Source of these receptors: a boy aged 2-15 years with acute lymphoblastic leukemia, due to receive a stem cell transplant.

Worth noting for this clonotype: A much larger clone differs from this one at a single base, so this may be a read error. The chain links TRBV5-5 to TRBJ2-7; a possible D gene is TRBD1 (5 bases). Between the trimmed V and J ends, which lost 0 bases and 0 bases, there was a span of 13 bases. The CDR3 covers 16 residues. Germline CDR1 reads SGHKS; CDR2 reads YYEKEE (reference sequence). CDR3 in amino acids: CASSLARRAYSYEQYF. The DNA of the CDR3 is TGTGCCAGCAGCTTGGCCCGCAGGGCGTACTCCTACGAGCAGTACTTC.

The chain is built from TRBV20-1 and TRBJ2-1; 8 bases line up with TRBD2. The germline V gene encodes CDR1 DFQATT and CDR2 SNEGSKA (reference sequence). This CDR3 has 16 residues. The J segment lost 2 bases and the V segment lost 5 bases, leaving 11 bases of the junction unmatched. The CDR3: CSAPTLSGITYNEQFF. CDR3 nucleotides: TGCAGTGCTCCCACTCTTAGCGGGATTACCTACAATGAGCAGTTCTTC.

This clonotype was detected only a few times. CDR3 amino acids: CASSLIVSGRGYTGELFF. For the CDR3, the DNA is TGTGCCAGCAGCTTGATTGTTAGCGGTAGGGGCTACACCGGGGAGCTGTTTTTT. The V and J genes are TRBV5-6 and TRBJ2-2; TRBD2 is a possible D gene (6 bases). V was shortened by 1 base and J by 3 bases, with 19 bases between the two germline ends. This CDR3 is built from 18 residues. Germline CDR1 reads SGHDT; CDR2 reads YYEEEE.

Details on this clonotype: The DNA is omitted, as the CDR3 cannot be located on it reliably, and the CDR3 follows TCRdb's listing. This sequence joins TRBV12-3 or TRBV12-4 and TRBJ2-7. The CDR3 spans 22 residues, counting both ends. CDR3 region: CASISLIKNLRAVLLRTYEQYF.